What follows are 29 T cell receptor beta chains derived from one specimen sequenced in a study of blood T cells in healthy people across ages. A sample-barcoded 5' primer and a J-beta primer mix were used in a second PCR of roughly 7 to 12 cycles. Each CDR3 protein is one row after TCRdb ran MiXCR on the 5' RACE reads. This sample yields more than 800,000 distinct CDR3 sequences, of which roughly 26% are seen a single time; around 16% belongs to the top ten. Material: blood. The source of these receptors is a woman of 80 years or more in good health.

This clonotype has a count of ten or more. The chain has TRBV7-2 and TRBJ2-5; TRBD2 is a possible D gene (6 bases). Germline V gives CDR1 SGHTA, CDR2 FQGNSA. This CDR3 spans 16 amino acids. The V end was cut by 2 bases, the J end by 2 bases, with 15 bases between. As DNA, the CDR3 is TGTGCCAGCAGCTTATTCCGGGGGATTCAACAAGAGACCCAGTACTTC. Amino acid sequence: CASSLFRGIQQETQYF.

The gene calls are TRBV18 and TRBJ2-7; D ambiguous. The CDR3 covers 15 residues. Looked up from germline, CDR1 is KGHSH and CDR2 is LQKENI. V lost 1 base and J 0 bases, leaving 10 bases between the germline ends. Written as DNA, the CDR3 is TGTGCCAGCTCACCACAGGGCGGAATCTCCTACGAGCAGTACTTC. It encodes CASSPQGGISYEQYF.

This clonotype was seen repeatedly, ten times or more. In DNA form, the CDR3 reads TGTGCCAGCAGTGAAGGCCGAGGGGCTACACGTGGCTACACCTTC. This sequence encodes CASSEGRGATRGYTF. The rearrangement uses TRBV25-1 and TRBJ1-2, with TRBD1 as a possible D gene (5 bases). The CDR3 is 15 amino acids. Deletions cut 2 bases from V and 7 bases from J, with 17 bases between. CDR1 is MGHDK, CDR2 SYGVNS, per germline.

V gene TRBV27 combines with J gene TRBJ2-1, with 8 bases matching TRBD1. CDR3 length equals 15 residues. CDR1 and CDR2 (germline): MNHEY, SMNVEV (reference sequence). Unmatched junction bases numbered 7, after V lost 6 bases and J lost 3 bases. The CDR3 loop reads CASSTYRGFYNEQFF. DNA of the CDR3: TGTGCCAGCAGCACCTACAGGGGGTTCTACAATGAGCAGTTCTTC.

The chain employs TRBV18 and TRBJ1-1; a weak D match, TRBD1 (5 bases). The CDR3 consists of 17 residues. CDR1 is KGHSH, CDR2 LQKENI, per germline. Trimming removed 3 bases from V and 1 base from J, with 18 bases in between. CDR3 protein: CASSPGVITGRNTEAFF. For the CDR3, the DNA is TGTGCCAGCTCACCCGGGGTCATTACAGGCAGGAACACTGAAGCTTTCTTT.

This clonotype has only a few counts. The rearrangement uses TRBV6-5 and TRBJ1-1; no definite D call. This CDR3 comprises 13 residues. Germline CDR1 and CDR2: MNHEY and SVGAGI. Between the trimmed V and J ends, which lost 7 bases and 5 bases, there was a span of 14 bases. CDR3 nucleotide sequence: TGTGCCAGCATGAGAGGGCGCGGGACTGAAGCTTTCTTT. This sequence encodes CASMRGRGTEAFF.

This clonotype was seen more than once but under ten times. The V call is TRBV3-1, the J call TRBJ1-5, with a possible D match to TRBD1 (5 bases). The germline V gene has CDR1 LGHDT and CDR2 YNNKEL (reference sequence). Trimming took off 4 bases at V and 7 bases at J, with 14 bases between the two ends. The CDR3 consists of 14 residues. The CDR3: CASSRSGRGQPQHF. CDR3 coding DNA: TGTGCCAGCAGCCGGTCGGGACGGGGCCAGCCCCAGCATTTT.

This clonotype was counted only a few times. A much larger clone is a single base away; this may be a read error. J is TRBJ2-4 and V is TRBV12-3 or TRBV12-4; TRBD1 is a possible D gene (6 bases). This CDR3 comprises 12 residues. CDR3 DNA sequence: TGTGCCAGCGGGGGCCGGACGAACATTCGGTACTTC. Residues: CASGGRTNIRYF.

To note about this clonotype: This may stem from a read error, because a much larger clone lies one nucleotide away. This chain uses TRBV18 with TRBJ2-7, with 8 nucleotides matching TRBD2. The J segment lost 7 bases and the V segment lost 2 bases, leaving 13 bases of the junction unmatched. The germline CDR1 and CDR2 sequences are KGHSH and LQKENI. The CDR3 is made up of 16 amino acids. CDR3 protein: CASSPGPGLGINEQYF. In nucleotides, the CDR3 is TGTGCCAGCTCACCAGGACCGGGACTAGGGATCAATGAGCAGTACTTC.

Points on this clonotype: A much larger clone lies a single base off, so this may be a read error. This chain connects TRBV6-6 to TRBJ2-7, with D possibly being TRBD1 (5 bases). CDR1 and CDR2 from the germline V gene are MNHNY and SVGAGI (reference sequence). Trimming stripped 6 bases from V and 3 bases from J, with 12 bases between. The CDR3 consists of 13 residues. The CDR3 loop is CASRSQGIYEQYF. In DNA, the CDR3 is TGTGCCAGCAGGTCGCAGGGAATCTACGAGCAGTACTTC.

Ten or more counts support this clonotype. The chain carries TRBV6-1 and TRBJ1-4; 10 bases map to TRBD1. This CDR3 has 13 amino acids. J lost 6 bases, V lost 10 bases, and 5 bases had no gene match. Germline values: CDR1 MNHNS, CDR2 SASEGT. The chain's CDR3 is CATPDRGYEKLFF. The CDR3 region has the DNA TGTGCCACCCCGGACAGGGGGTATGAAAAACTGTTTTTT.

This chain uses TRBV14 with TRBJ2-7; D might be TRBD1 (6 bases). Between the trimmed V and J ends, which lost 3 bases and 5 bases, there was a span of 11 bases. Germline V gene sequence: CDR1 SGHDN, CDR2 FVKESK. The CDR3 sequence is 13 residues long. CDR3 bases: TGTGCCAGCAGCCAGGGACATCTCAACGAGCAGTACTTC. It yields the protein CASSQGHLNEQYF. The whole variable domain, remainder taken from reference TRBV14 and TRBJ2-7, is EAGVTQFPSHSVIEKGQTVTLRCDPISGHDNLYWYRRVMGKEIKFLLHFVKESKQDESGMPNNRFLAERTGGTYSTLKVQPAELEDSGVYFCASSQGHLNEQYFGPGTRLTVT.

The genes are TRBV7-9 and TRBJ2-3; D is undetermined. Germline CDR1 is SEHNR and CDR2 is FQNEAQ (reference sequence). The CDR3 covers 14 residues. V lost 5 bases and J 4 bases, leaving 13 bases between the germline ends. The CDR3 spells CASSRYPEADTQYF. The DNA of the CDR3 is TGTGCCAGCAGCAGGTATCCAGAGGCAGATACGCAGTATTTT.

This clonotype was found many times. The chain is built from TRBV10-2 and TRBJ2-3; 10 positions agree with TRBD2. Looked up from germline, CDR1 is WSHSY and CDR2 is SAAADI. The CDR3 consists of 14 residues. J gave up 7 bases and V 10 bases, and 11 bases lay outside the gene matches. The CDR3 reads CAISQAGGPNTQYF. The CDR3 coding sequence is TGCGCCATCTCCCAAGCGGGGGGGCCGAATACGCAGTATTTT.

The V gene is TRBV20-1, the J gene TRBJ2-1; a possible D gene is TRBD1 (5 bases). Germline V gene lookup returns CDR1 DFQATT and CDR2 SNEGSKA (reference sequence). The CDR3 is 14 residues long. The V and J ends lost 2 bases and 8 bases respectively, with 16 bases between them. This chain's CDR3 is CSARMSGPLDEQFF. CDR3 nucleotide sequence: TGCAGTGCTAGAATGTCAGGGCCCTTGGATGAGCAGTTCTTC.

This clonotype was detected only a few times. Sequence at one end of the junction differs from germline and may be a read error. This rearrangement joins TRBV12-3 or TRBV12-4 to TRBJ1-5; TRBD1 matches at 7 bases. The CDR3 covers 16 residues. The CDR3 bases are TGTGCCAGCAGTCCCCAGGGGGGCGCTAGCAGTCAGCCCCAGCATTTT. Residues: CASSPQGGASSQPQHF.

This clonotype came up a few times. This chain connects TRBV7-6 to TRBJ2-5, with 9 bases matching TRBD1. This CDR3 has 14 amino acids. Germline CDR1 is SGHVS and CDR2 is FNYEAQ. The junction had 10 bases not matched to a gene; V was cut back by 8 bases and J by 6 bases. In DNA, the CDR3 is TGTGCCAGCCACCCCTCACAGGGGGCAAAGACCCAGTACTTC. The encoded protein is CASHPSQGAKTQYF.

This rearrangement joins TRBV7-2 to TRBJ2-4; 7 positions match TRBD2. CDR1 and CDR2 (germline): SGHTA, FQGNSA. The CDR3 totals 14 residues. After removal of 3 bases from V and 7 bases from J, the junction contained 6 bases not matched to a gene. CDR3: CASSFPGGGNIQYF. The CDR3 DNA follows: TGTGCCAGCAGCTTTCCGGGAGGTGGGAACATTCAGTACTTC.

The chain combines TRBV13 with TRBJ1-2; no reliable D call. The CDR3 runs 15 residues. The V end lost 5 bases, the J end lost 4 bases, and 17 bases lay between the germline ends. Germline V lookup: CDR1 PRHDT, CDR2 FYEKMQ (reference sequence). The CDR3 DNA reads TGTGCCAGCAGCGTAGATGGGGTGGATACCTATGGCTACACCTTC. Translation: CASSVDGVDTYGYTF.

This clonotype was picked up many times. The genes are TRBV24-1 and TRBJ2-1; 7 nucleotides line up with TRBD1. In germline, CDR1 is KGHDR, CDR2 SFDVKD. V gave up 6 bases and J gave up 7 bases; unmatched junction bases: 8. The CDR3 sequence is 14 residues long. The CDR3 region has the DNA TGTGCCACCAGTTCTACGACAGGGCGGAATGAGCAGTTCTTC. This gives the protein CATSSTTGRNEQFF.

This clonotype was picked up many times. The CDR3 nucleotides read TGTGCCAGCAGCTTAGCGGGCAGACCTAACTATGGCTACACCTTC. It encodes CASSLAGRPNYGYTF. The gene calls are TRBV7-2 and TRBJ1-2; D not resolved. V was cut by 0 bases and J by 0 bases, with 8 bases left in between. In germline, CDR1 is SGHTA, CDR2 FQGNSA. This CDR3 is built from 15 residues.

J is TRBJ2-7 and V is TRBV6-1, with D perhaps assigned TRBD1 or TRBD2 (6 bases each). V lost 6 bases and J 7 bases, leaving 31 bases between the germline ends. CDR3 length: 18 residues. Germline V gene lookup returns CDR1 MNHNS and CDR2 SASEGT. The CDR3 coding sequence is TGTGCCAGCAGCGAGGTAAAGGGGGGAAAGAGCTCCTACAATGAGCAGTACTTC. Translation gives CASSEVKGGKSSYNEQYF.

This clonotype was counted ten times or more. V usage is TRBV20-1 and J usage is TRBJ2-7; D possibly corresponds to TRBD1 (5 bases). CDR3 length: 13 residues. Germline V gene sequence: CDR1 DFQATT, CDR2 SNEGSKA (reference sequence). V lost 6 bases and J 5 bases, leaving 17 bases between the germline ends. CDR3 amino acids: CSAVPAGPNEQYF. In DNA form, the CDR3 reads TGCAGTGCCGTACCGGCAGGGCCTAACGAGCAGTACTTC.

The J gene is TRBJ1-3, the V gene TRBV12-3 or TRBV12-4; tentatively, D is TRBD1 (6 bases). The CDR3 is made up of 14 amino acids. V lost 5 bases to trimming and J lost 7 bases, with 15 bases between them. The CDR3 nucleotides are TGTGCCAGCAGTCGGCCCGGGACATGGAACACCATATATTTT. It encodes CASSRPGTWNTIYF.

A single count supports this clonotype. Given a much more abundant clone one base away, this may be a read error. V is TRBV6-5 and J is TRBJ2-5; 8 bases match TRBD2. CDR3 length equals 12 residues. From germline, CDR1 is MNHEY and CDR2 SVGAGI. V was pared by 3 bases and J by 11 bases, with 5 bases of the junction left unmatched. This CDR3 is CASSYGGGQQYF. The CDR3 DNA reads as TGTGCCAGCAGTTATGGCGGGGGGCAGCAGTACTTC.

The chain recombines TRBV5-1 with TRBJ2-4; tentatively, D is TRBD2 (7 bases). TRBJ2-7 explains the end of the DNA better; the J call may be wrong. The CDR3 runs 14 residues. Germline CDR1 reads SGHRS; CDR2 reads YFSETQ. CDR3 residues: CASSLSGGHYEQYF. The CDR3 DNA sequence: TGCGCCAGCAGCTTGTCCGGGGGGCACTACGAGCAGTACTTC.

This clonotype has a handful of counts. CDR3 in amino acids: CASSQGTSGGPGGGNIQYF. The CDR3, as DNA: TGTGCCAGCAGCCAAGGGACTAGCGGGGGGCCGGGGGGCGGAAACATTCAGTACTTC. The gene calls are TRBV27 and TRBJ2-4; 15 nucleotides line up with TRBD2. The junction had 15 bases not matched to a gene; V was cut back by 6 bases and J by 6 bases. Germline V gene lookup returns CDR1 MNHEY and CDR2 SMNVEV (reference sequence). This CDR3 has 19 amino acids.

The chain links TRBV28 to TRBJ1-5; D unclear. V gave up 5 bases and J gave up 5 bases, with 10 bases separating them. The CDR3 length is 13 residues. The germline gives CDR1 MDHEN, CDR2 SYDVKM. CDR3 sequence reads: CASSGSWDQPQHF. The CDR3 region has the DNA TGTGCCAGCAGTGGGAGTTGGGATCAGCCCCAGCATTTT.

The chain recombines TRBV5-1 with TRBJ2-7; D gene ambiguous. The length of the CDR3 is 13 residues. Deletions cut 3 bases from V and 3 bases from J, with 10 bases between. Germline V gene lookup returns CDR1 SGHRS and CDR2 YFSETQ. The CDR3 coding sequence is TGCGCCAGCAGCTCCTGGGTCAACTACGAGCAGTACTTC. Translating it yields CASSSWVNYEQYF.